This TCR beta chain was retrieved from a study of control samples from healthy donors and cancer patients (dated by TCRdb to the early 2020s). For this clone: Its antigen is not yet known. Within one base of it there is no much larger clone, and no base qualities were kept.

CDR1 and CDR2 are drawn from the germline V gene: SNHLY, FYNNEI. Measured from the cysteine to the phenylalanine, the CDR3 is 17 residues long. Left in the record is the CDR3 DNA by itself, 51 bases read in frame from the first base. V was cut back by 1 base and J by 0 bases, leaving a gap of 13 bases between them. The library was made by the immunoSEQ multiplex PCR assay. TCRdb took over this immuneACCESS table, retaining in-frame rearrangements with V and J assigned. Such tables are incomplete; in checked studies, under half of the missing clones stem from an unresolved V gene, and the remainder is unexplained. Recorded for this sample are 100,000 to 150,000 clones; just under 95% of them occurred a single time. Less than 7% of the sample lies in the top ten.

This receptor was identified in a man in his late teens or twenties in good health. This receptor chain uses TRBV2 and TRBJ2-4; the D gene is perhaps TRBD1, on 5 matching bases. Material: blood. The CDR3 protein: CASSEDTGSLAKNIQYF. The nucleotide sequence reads as follows: TGTGCCAGCAGTGAAGACACAGGATCTCTAGCCAAAAACATTCAGTACTTC.